These 8 T cell receptor beta chains were sequenced from one sample in a study of monozygotic twins with inflammatory bowel disease. TCRdb reprocessed the 5' RACE reads, keeping one entry per CDR3 protein, no DNA. This sample's table reports 350,000 to 500,000 distinct CDR3 sequences. Material: blood. These receptors all stem from a human donor with ulcerative colitis or Crohn's disease, or a healthy co-twin of an affected twin (not recorded which).

The chain combines TRBV20-1 with TRBJ1-1. Germline assignment: CDR1 DFQATT and CDR2 SNEGSKA (reference sequence). CDR3 length: 14 amino acids. CDR3 sequence: CSADQGRVNTEALF.

V is TRBV20-1 and J is TRBJ2-3; TCRdb names TRBD1, which stays unverified in the absence of DNA. This CDR3 is 15 amino acids long. The germline V gene encodes CDR1 DFQATT and CDR2 SNEGSKA (reference sequence). CDR3 sequence reads: CSARGGPGSTDTQYF.

This sequence joins TRBV7-2 and TRBJ2-2; there is no DNA to check the TCRdb D call of TRBD2. Looked up from germline, CDR1 is SGHTA and CDR2 is FQGNSA. CDR3 length: 15 amino acids. The CDR3 sequence is CASSSMSTSTGELFF.

The rearrangement joins TRBV7-2 to TRBJ2-3. In germline, CDR1 is SGHTA, CDR2 FQGNSA. The CDR3 sequence is 12 residues long. This CDR3 reads CASSLPSDTQYF.

This chain connects TRBV5-1 to TRBJ2-7. There are 15 residues in the CDR3. From germline, CDR1 is SGHRS and CDR2 YFSETQ. The CDR3 sequence: CASSLGWGSSYEQYF.

The chain uses TRBV20-1 and TRBJ2-3; TCRdb's D call of TRBD1 is untestable without DNA. Germline values: CDR1 DFQATT, CDR2 SNEGSKA (reference sequence). The CDR3 is 13 amino acids. This CDR3 is CSPRDRGVDTQYF.

V is TRBV10-3 and J is TRBJ1-5; TCRdb gives TRBD1 as the D gene, but with no DNA this cannot be confirmed. The CDR3 covers 14 residues. Germline V gene sequence: CDR1 ENHRY, CDR2 SYGVKD. The CDR3 loop reads CAISEGQAGQPQHF.

The gene calls are TRBV20-1 and TRBJ1-2; the D call from TCRdb, TRBD1, cannot be confirmed without DNA. The CDR3 loop spans 13 amino acids. CDR1 DFQATT and CDR2 SNEGSKA come from the germline V gene (reference sequence). This chain's CDR3 is CSASSGQGVSYTF.